This entry is about one T cell receptor beta chain. Its specificity is unknown. Sequencing was at deep level. Under the authors' procedure: Junction-only sequences produced by ImmunoSEQ had no quality scores, so filtering differed. Method: immunoSEQ multiplex PCR; TCRdb's copy keeps in-frame clones and lacks some. V and J calls plus clone size are reproduced from that table; the DNA served to infer D and trimming. The sample contains roughly 2.6 million clones, more than 90% of which appear only once. This entry belongs to a study of shared clonotypes between healthy human individuals. Study observations and caveats: Compared with clonotypes that all four donors shared, non-shared clonotypes had lower generation probabilities.

In the CD4+ fraction, cells were divided into CD45RA+ naive and CD45RA-negative memory subsets. Trimming cost V 6 bases and J 2 bases; bases outside gene matches: 9. Germline V gene lookup returns CDR1 SGHAT and CDR2 FQNNGV. This CDR3 comprises 15 residues. The sequenced sample was naive CD4+ T cells sorted from blood. Subset reported: CD45RA+ positively selected. The sequence was obtained from a man between 18 and 29 years old in good health. The J gene is TRBJ2-7, the V gene TRBV11-2; 8 bases fit TRBD2. This CDR3 reads CASRPPGLVPYEQYF. The CDR3 region has the DNA TGTGCCAGCAGACCACCGGGACTAGTCCCCTACGAGCAGTACTTC.